Listed below are T cell receptor beta chains from one sample, sequenced in a study of early T cells in non-severe SARS-CoV-2 infection. TCRdb analysed the 5' RACE reads with MiXCR anew, one entry per CDR3 protein. Of about 80,000 distinct CDR3 sequences in the sample, roughly an eighth were seen once. Sample: whole blood. All receptors derive from an adult who was a healthcare worker with PCR-confirmed SARS-CoV-2 infection or an uninfected control (not recorded which). Each CDR3 is given with its conserved first and last residue. D genes are given only for firm matches. Clone size is shown for a subset of rows, as once, few, many or a class of expanded clone.

. | TRBJ2-7 | TRBV11-2 | TRBD2 | CASSPRLAASYEQYF | TGTGCCAGCAGCCCCAGACTAGCCGCCTCCTACGAGCAGTACTTC
many | TRBJ2-1 | TRBV9 | . | CASSVGGLPLYNEQFF | TGTGCCAGCAGCGTAGGTGGACTACCCCTCTACAATGAGCAGTTCTTC
many | TRBJ2-3 | TRBV12-3/TRBV12-4 | . | CASSLLSPTDTQYF | TGTGCCAGCAGTTTATTAAGCCCCACAGATACGCAGTATTTT
. | TRBJ2-4 | TRBV6-1 | . | CASSELVGQLAKNIQYF | TGTGCCAGCAGTGAATTGGTAGGACAGCTAGCCAAAAACATTCAGTACTTC
few | TRBJ1-3 | TRBV11-2 | . | CASSLRTERPNTIYF | TGTGCCAGCAGCTTAAGGACAGAGCGGCCGAACACCATATATTTT
few | TRBJ2-1 | TRBV20-1 | . | CSASAPGDYNEQFF | TGCAGTGCTAGTGCTCCGGGGGATTACAATGAGCAGTTCTTC
. | TRBJ2-7 | TRBV6-1 | . | CASSAGAGIYEQYF | TGTGCCAGCAGTGCTGGGGCAGGGATCTACGAGCAGTACTTC
. | TRBJ2-7 | TRBV7-9 | . | CASSPGSQEYF | TGTGCCAGCAGCCCGGGGAGTCAGGAGTACTTC
. | TRBJ2-7 | TRBV7-9 | . | CASSLAGLREQYF | TGTGCCAGCAGCTTAGCTGGTTTACGAGAGCAGTACTTC
many | TRBJ2-6 | TRBV11-2 | . | CASSSKHGPISGANVLTF | TGTGCCAGCAGCTCGAAACACGGACCCATCTCTGGGGCCAACGTCCTGACTTTC
. | TRBJ2-7 | TRBV10-2 | . | CASCPTEGEQYF | TGCGCCAGCTGCCCGACCGAGGGCGAGCAGTACTTC
many | TRBJ1-2 | TRBV12-3/TRBV12-4 | . | CASSLGLVYGYTF | TGTGCCAGCAGTTTGGGACTCGTTTATGGCTACACCTTC
few | TRBJ2-3 | TRBV10-3 | . | CAISGLGYTQYF | TGTGCCATCAGTGGATTAGGTTATACGCAGTATTTT
many | TRBJ1-4 | TRBV30 | . | CAWSVLGRVGEKLFF | TGTGCCTGGAGTGTACTTGGCAGGGTGGGTGAAAAACTGTTTTTT
. | TRBJ2-2 | TRBV2 | TRBD2 | CASSPLAGGLRTGELFF | TGTGCCAGCAGTCCACTAGCGGGGGGGCTGAGGACCGGGGAGCTGTTTTTT
few | TRBJ2-1 | TRBV5-1 | TRBD2 | CASSSSGGHNEQFF | TGCGCCAGCAGTTCTAGCGGGGGACACAATGAGCAGTTCTTC
many | TRBJ2-2 | TRBV28 | . | CASSSGPLPGELFF | TGTGCCAGCAGTTCGGGACCGCTCCCCGGGGAGCTGTTTTTT
once | TRBJ2-1 | TRBV9 | . | CASIQRRVLTNEQFF | TGTGCCAGCATACAGAGGAGGGTACTAACCAATGAGCAGTTCTTC
many | TRBJ1-4 | TRBV27 | . | CASSFLGLNEKLFF | TGTGCCAGCAGTTTTCTAGGGCTTAATGAAAAACTGTTTTTT
few | TRBJ2-6 | TRBV5-4 | . | CASSLGAFLPTGANVLTF | TGTGCCAGCAGCTTGGGGGCCTTTCTCCCTACTGGGGCCAACGTCCTGACTTTC
many | TRBJ2-7 | TRBV29-1 | . | CSVTQGLSGEQYF | TGCAGCGTTACCCAGGGATTATCCGGCGAGCAGTACTTC
. | TRBJ2-5 | TRBV18 | . | CASSPFGLQETQYF | TGTGCCAGCTCACCATTTGGTCTCCAAGAGACCCAGTACTTC
few | TRBJ2-3 | TRBV7-9 | TRBD2 | CASSLALAGGGDTQYF | TGTGCCAGCAGCTTAGCACTAGCGGGAGGAGGAGATACGCAGTATTTT
many | TRBJ2-7 | TRBV7-6 | . | CASSPRIEGEQYF | TGTGCCAGCAGCCCACGGATTGAGGGGGAGCAGTACTTC
many | TRBJ2-7 | TRBV9 | . | CASSLRDTTYEQYF | TGTGCCAGCTCACTCCGGGATACCACCTACGAGCAGTACTTC
many | TRBJ1-5 | TRBV18 | TRBD1 | CASSRDRGNQPQHF | TGTGCCAGCTCACGGGACAGGGGCAATCAGCCCCAGCATTTT
few | TRBJ1-1 | TRBV18 | . | CASSGIRNEEAFF | TGTGCCAGCTCTGGAATCCGGAACGAGGAAGCTTTCTTT